At least ten counts were recorded for the clone carrying this T cell receptor beta chain. Its target is not known. For TCR, cDNA came from 5'RACE template switching, which added a universal primer site and UMIs. TCRdb reprocessed the 5' RACE reads via MiXCR and lists one record per CDR3 protein. There are around 320,000 distinct CDR3 sequences in the sample; 3.5% to 4.5% occur only once, and just under 20% lies in the top ten. This specimen comes from a study of T cells after yellow fever vaccination. Study observations and caveats: Once the booster was given, most primary-vaccination clones reappeared, at about 96% for CD4 and roughly 91% for CD8. Contamination by abundant bulk-population clonotypes could be present in FACS-sorted repertoires. A minor fraction of clonotypes spanned both CD4 and CD8 compartments.

The sample here was PBMCs, taken 15 days after the yellow fever booster vaccination. The clonotype originates from a man in his late teens or twenties who received the YFV17D yellow fever vaccine.

CDR3 protein: CATSIAGGPVDTQYF. CDR3 in DNA: TGTGCCACCAGCATAGCGGGGGGGCCGGTAGATACGCAGTATTTT. This chain links TRBV15 with TRBJ2-3, with 11 bases lining up with TRBD2. V lost 4 bases, J lost 5 bases, and 5 bases stayed unmatched. Germline V gene lookup returns CDR1 LNHNV and CDR2 YYDKDF (reference sequence). The CDR3 is made up of 15 amino acids.